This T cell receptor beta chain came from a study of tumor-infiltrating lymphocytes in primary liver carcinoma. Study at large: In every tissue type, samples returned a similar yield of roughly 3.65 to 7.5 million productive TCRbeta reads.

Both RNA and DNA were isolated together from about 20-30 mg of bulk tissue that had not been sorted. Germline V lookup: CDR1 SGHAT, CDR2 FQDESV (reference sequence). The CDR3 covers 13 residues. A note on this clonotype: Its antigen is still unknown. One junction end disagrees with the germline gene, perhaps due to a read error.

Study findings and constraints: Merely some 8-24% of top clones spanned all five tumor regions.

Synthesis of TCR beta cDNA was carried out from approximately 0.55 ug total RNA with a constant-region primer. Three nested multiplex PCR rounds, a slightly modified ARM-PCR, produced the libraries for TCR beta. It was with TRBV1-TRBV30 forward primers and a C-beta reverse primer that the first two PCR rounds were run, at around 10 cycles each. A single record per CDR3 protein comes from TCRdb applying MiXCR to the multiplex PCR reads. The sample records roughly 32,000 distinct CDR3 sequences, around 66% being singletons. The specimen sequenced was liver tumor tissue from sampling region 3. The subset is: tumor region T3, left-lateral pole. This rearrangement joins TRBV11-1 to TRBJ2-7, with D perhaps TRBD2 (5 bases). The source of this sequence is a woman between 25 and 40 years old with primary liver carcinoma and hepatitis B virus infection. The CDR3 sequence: CTNSLGYLRGQCF. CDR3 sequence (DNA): TGTACCAACAGCTTAGGATACCTCCGCGGGCAGTGCTTC.